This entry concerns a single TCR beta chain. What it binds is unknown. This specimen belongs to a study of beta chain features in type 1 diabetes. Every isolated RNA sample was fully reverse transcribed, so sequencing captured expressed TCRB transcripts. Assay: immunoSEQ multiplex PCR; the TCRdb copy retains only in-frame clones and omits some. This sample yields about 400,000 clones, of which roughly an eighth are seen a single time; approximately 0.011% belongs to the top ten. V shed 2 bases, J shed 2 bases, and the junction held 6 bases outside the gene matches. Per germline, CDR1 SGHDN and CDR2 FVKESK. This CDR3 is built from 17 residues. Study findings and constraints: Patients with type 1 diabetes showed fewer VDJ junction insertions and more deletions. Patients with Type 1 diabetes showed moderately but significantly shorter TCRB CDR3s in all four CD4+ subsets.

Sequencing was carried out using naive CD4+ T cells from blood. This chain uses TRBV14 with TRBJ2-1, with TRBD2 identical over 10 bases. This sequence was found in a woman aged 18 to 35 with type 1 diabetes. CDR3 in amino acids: CASSQPSLAGAYNEQFF. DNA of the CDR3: TGTGCCAGCAGCCAACCCTCCCTAGCGGGAGCCTACAATGAGCAGTTCTTC.